Sequencing of this T cell receptor (beta chain) was carried out in a study of blood T cells in healthy people across ages. Whole-study results and caveats: In long-lived donors, naive CD4+ cell counts and diversity exceeded those of aged donors.

As to this clonotype: What it recognizes is unknown.

PCR was performed a second time for 7 to 11 cycles using a sample-barcoded 5' primer and a J-beta primer mix. TCRdb fed the 5' RACE reads into MiXCR, producing one record per CDR3 protein. The sample contains about 510,000 distinct CDR3 sequences, around a quarter of which appear only once. Extraction of total RNA produced a minimum of 5 micrograms from each sample. V lost 3 bases to trimming and J lost 6 bases, with 16 bases between them. The CDR3 consists of 15 residues. The V gene's germline CDR1 is SGHRS and CDR2 YFSETQ. Another study also made use of these data, one on T cells of mothers and their children. That paper adds: A primer called M1S, used in the second PCR, added sample barcodes and 2-4 random nucleotides. Slightly, though not significantly, more overlap was seen in related than in unrelated mother-child pairs.

Sequencing input: blood. This sequence joins TRBV5-1 and TRBJ2-1; TRBD1 is a possible D gene (5 bases). This clonotype was sampled from a boy aged 2 to 9 in good health. The CDR3 region is CASSYGAGSTNEQFF. CDR3 nucleotides: TGCGCCAGCAGCTATGGGGCCGGGTCTACCAATGAGCAGTTCTTC.